The rows below give T cell receptor beta chains drawn from one sample of a study of response to subunit inactivated influenza vaccine. TCRdb independently ran MiXCR on the RT-PCR reads; one entry per CDR3 protein. Seen here are 700,000 to 900,000 distinct CDR3 sequences, around 20% observed once, and the top ten hold about 10%. Specimen: PBMCs from blood, collected about 5 days after vaccination. The source is a man aged 50-60 years who received an inactivated influenza vaccine. The CDR3 runs from the conserved cysteine through the conserved F or W. The order of the fields is CDR3 protein, CDR3 DNA, clone size, D gene, J gene, V gene. A D gene is named only where the DNA matches it firmly. Size values are once, few and many counts, or a class for expanded clones, and some rows have none.

cdr3_aa: CASSAPGQGAVKQEKLFF
cdr3_nt: TGTGCCAGCAGCGCTCCGGGACAGGGGGCGGTTAAGCAGGAAAAACTGTTTTTT
clone_size: few
d_call: TRBD1
j_call: TRBJ1-4
v_call: TRBV11-1

cdr3_aa: CASSLQGFPNSPLHF
cdr3_nt: TGCGCCAGCAGCTTGCAGGGGTTCCCTAATTCACCCCTCCACTTT
clone_size: NA
d_call: NA
j_call: TRBJ1-6
v_call: TRBV5-1

cdr3_aa: CASSTRWGEQFF
cdr3_nt: TGTGCCAGCAGCACCAGGTGGGGTGAGCAGTTCTTC
clone_size: NA
d_call: NA
j_call: TRBJ2-1
v_call: TRBV11-2

cdr3_aa: CASSLTTGGGYEQYF
cdr3_nt: TGTGCCAGCAGCCTTACGACAGGGGGCGGCTACGAGCAGTACTTC
clone_size: few
d_call: TRBD1
j_call: TRBJ2-7
v_call: TRBV12-3/TRBV12-4

cdr3_aa: CASSLMDGSSYEQYF
cdr3_nt: TGCGCCAGCAGCCTTATGGACGGAAGCTCCTACGAGCAGTACTTC
clone_size: few
d_call: NA
j_call: TRBJ2-7
v_call: TRBV4-1

cdr3_aa: CASSLGQGRANQPQHF
cdr3_nt: TGTGCCAGCAGTCTCGGACAGGGACGAGCCAATCAGCCCCAGCATTTT
clone_size: many
d_call: TRBD1
j_call: TRBJ1-5
v_call: TRBV12-3/TRBV12-4

cdr3_aa: CASSPREAGGTPLLF
cdr3_nt: TGCGCCAGCAGCCCTCGCGAGGCAGGGGGGACACCCCTCCTCTTT
clone_size: NA
d_call: TRBD1
j_call: TRBJ1-6
v_call: TRBV4-1

cdr3_aa: CASSTGSHSGNTIYF
cdr3_nt: TGTGCCAGCAGTACAGGTTCGCACTCTGGAAACACCATATATTTT
clone_size: NA
d_call: NA
j_call: TRBJ1-3
v_call: TRBV7-2

cdr3_aa: CASSVGGQDEQYF
cdr3_nt: TGTGCCAGCAGCGTAGGGGGACAGGACGAGCAGTACTTC
clone_size: NA
d_call: TRBD1
j_call: TRBJ2-7
v_call: TRBV9

cdr3_aa: CASSSALGADTQYF
cdr3_nt: TGTGCCAGCAGCTCCGCTTTGGGGGCAGATACGCAGTATTTT
clone_size: few
d_call: NA
j_call: TRBJ2-3
v_call: TRBV7-9

cdr3_aa: CASSLDAATGTEAFF
cdr3_nt: TGCGCCAGCAGCTTGGACGCGGCAACGGGCACTGAAGCTTTCTTT
clone_size: NA
d_call: NA
j_call: TRBJ1-1
v_call: TRBV5-1

cdr3_aa: CASSVRTGYNSPLHF
cdr3_nt: TGTGCCAGCAGCGTGCGGACAGGGTACAATTCACCCCTCCACTTT
clone_size: NA
d_call: TRBD1
j_call: TRBJ1-6
v_call: TRBV9

cdr3_aa: CASTRPGERGNEQFF
cdr3_nt: TGTGCCAGCACTCGGCCCGGGGAAAGAGGCAATGAGCAGTTCTTC
clone_size: NA
d_call: NA
j_call: TRBJ2-1
v_call: TRBV28

cdr3_aa: CASSSGSAPRGETQYF
cdr3_nt: TGTGCCAGCAGCTCAGGCTCAGCGCCAAGGGGAGAGACCCAGTACTTC
clone_size: NA
d_call: NA
j_call: TRBJ2-5
v_call: TRBV9

cdr3_aa: CASRATGGGYEQYF
cdr3_nt: TGTGCCAGCAGAGCGACAGGGGGCGGGTACGAGCAGTACTTC
clone_size: NA
d_call: TRBD1
j_call: TRBJ2-7
v_call: TRBV12-3/TRBV12-4

cdr3_aa: CASSQRGTSGAYGELFF
cdr3_nt: TGCGCCAGCAGCCAACGGGGGACTAGCGGGGCCTACGGGGAGCTGTTTTTT
clone_size: NA
d_call: TRBD2
j_call: TRBJ2-2
v_call: TRBV4-3

cdr3_aa: CASSNHRGGAGTQYF
cdr3_nt: TGTGCCAGCAGTAATCATCGGGGGGGCGCAGGGACCCAGTACTTC
clone_size: few
d_call: TRBD2
j_call: TRBJ2-5
v_call: TRBV28

cdr3_aa: CSVEDSGSSTGELFF
cdr3_nt: TGCAGCGTTGAAGACAGCGGGAGTTCTACCGGGGAGCTGTTTTTT
clone_size: NA
d_call: TRBD2
j_call: TRBJ2-2
v_call: TRBV29-1

cdr3_aa: CSARGRTGPGELFF
cdr3_nt: TGCAGTGCTAGGGGGCGGACTGGGCCCGGGGAGCTGTTTTTT
clone_size: once
d_call: NA
j_call: TRBJ2-2
v_call: TRBV20-1

cdr3_aa: CASSQGSAADTQYF
cdr3_nt: TGTGCCAGCAGTCAGGGCTCTGCCGCAGATACGCAGTATTTT
clone_size: NA
d_call: NA
j_call: TRBJ2-3
v_call: TRBV11-3

cdr3_aa: CASGGLSNQPQHF
cdr3_nt: TGTGCCAGCGGGGGCTTAAGCAATCAGCCCCAGCATTTT
clone_size: NA
d_call: NA
j_call: TRBJ1-5
v_call: TRBV12-3/TRBV12-4

cdr3_aa: CAWAAGPHNGYTF
cdr3_nt: TGTGCCTGGGCCGCCGGGCCCCACAATGGCTACACCTTC
clone_size: NA
d_call: NA
j_call: TRBJ1-2
v_call: TRBV30

cdr3_aa: CASSWEHEQYF
cdr3_nt: TGTGCCAGCAGTTGGGAGCACGAGCAGTACTTC
clone_size: NA
d_call: NA
j_call: TRBJ2-7
v_call: TRBV6-6

cdr3_aa: CSASRGGISYNEQFF
cdr3_nt: TGCAGTGCTAGTAGGGGCGGGATCTCCTACAATGAGCAGTTCTTC
clone_size: NA
d_call: NA
j_call: TRBJ2-1
v_call: TRBV20-1

cdr3_aa: CASSPSGGPLSTDTQYF
cdr3_nt: TGTGCCAGCAGTCCTAGCGGGGGGCCGTTAAGCACAGATACGCAGTATTTT
clone_size: few
d_call: TRBD2
j_call: TRBJ2-3
v_call: TRBV12-3/TRBV12-4

cdr3_aa: CASSYSGQDLGETQYF
cdr3_nt: TGTGCCAGCAGTTACTCCGGACAGGACCTCGGAGAGACCCAGTACTTC
clone_size: few
d_call: TRBD1
j_call: TRBJ2-5
v_call: TRBV6-2/TRBV6-3

cdr3_aa: CASSLGRGQTQYF
cdr3_nt: TGTGCCAGCAGTTTGGGTAGGGGACAGACCCAGTACTTC
clone_size: NA
d_call: NA
j_call: TRBJ2-5
v_call: TRBV27

cdr3_aa: CASRVQDISTDTQYF
cdr3_nt: TGCGCCAGCCGTGTCCAGGACATAAGCACAGATACGCAGTATTTT
clone_size: NA
d_call: NA
j_call: TRBJ2-3
v_call: TRBV5-1

cdr3_aa: CASSLSEGNTEAFF
cdr3_nt: TGCGCCAGCAGCTTGTCCGAGGGGAACACTGAAGCTTTCTTT
clone_size: NA
d_call: NA
j_call: TRBJ1-1
v_call: TRBV5-1